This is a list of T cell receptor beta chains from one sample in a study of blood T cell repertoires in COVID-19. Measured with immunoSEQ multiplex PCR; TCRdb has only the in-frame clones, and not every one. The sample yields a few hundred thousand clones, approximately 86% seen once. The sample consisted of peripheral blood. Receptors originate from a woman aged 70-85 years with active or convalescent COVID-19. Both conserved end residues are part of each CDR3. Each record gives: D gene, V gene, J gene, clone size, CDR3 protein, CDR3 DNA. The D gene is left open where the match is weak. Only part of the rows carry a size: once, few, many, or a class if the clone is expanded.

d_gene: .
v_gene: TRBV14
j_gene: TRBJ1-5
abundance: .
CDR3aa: CASSQVIGEEGSNQPQHF
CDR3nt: TGTGCCAGCAGCCAGGTTATCGGGGAGGAAGGTAGCAATCAGCCCCAGCATTTT

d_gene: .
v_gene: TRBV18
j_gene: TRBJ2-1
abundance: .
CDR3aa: CASSPRQGSNEQFF
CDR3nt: TGTGCCAGCTCACCACGTCAGGGATCCAATGAGCAGTTCTTC

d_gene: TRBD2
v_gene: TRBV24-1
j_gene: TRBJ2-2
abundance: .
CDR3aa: CATSESGGGELFF
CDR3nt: TGTGCCACCAGTGAAAGCGGGGGTGGGGAGCTGTTTTTT

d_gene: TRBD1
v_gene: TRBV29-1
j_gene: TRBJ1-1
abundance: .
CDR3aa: CSVNRGNTEAFF
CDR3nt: TGCAGCGTTAACAGGGGGAACACTGAAGCTTTCTTT

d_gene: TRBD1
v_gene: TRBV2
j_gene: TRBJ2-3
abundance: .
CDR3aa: CASSVLGTGDTQYF
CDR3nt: TGTGCCAGCAGTGTTTTAGGGACAGGCGATACGCAGTATTTT

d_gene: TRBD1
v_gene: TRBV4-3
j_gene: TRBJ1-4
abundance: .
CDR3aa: CASSWDRGGEKLFF
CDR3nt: TGCGCCAGCAGCTGGGACAGGGGAGGAGAAAAACTGTTTTTT

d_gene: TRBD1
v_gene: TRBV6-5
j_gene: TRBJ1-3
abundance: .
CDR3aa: CASSYQTGAGNTIYF
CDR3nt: TGTGCCAGCAGTTACCAGACAGGGGCTGGAAACACCATATATTTT

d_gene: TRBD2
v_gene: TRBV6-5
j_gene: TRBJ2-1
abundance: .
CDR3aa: CASSYSAGAMNNEQFF
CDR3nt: TGTGCCAGCAGTTACTCGGCGGGAGCAATGAACAATGAGCAGTTCTTC

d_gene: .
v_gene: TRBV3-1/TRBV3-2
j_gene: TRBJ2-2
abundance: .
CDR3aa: CASSQGRGPNGELFF
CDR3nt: TGTGCCAGCAGCCAAGGTCGCGGGCCTAACGGGGAGCTGTTTTTT

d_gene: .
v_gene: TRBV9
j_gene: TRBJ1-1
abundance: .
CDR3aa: CASSPRFRNTEAFF
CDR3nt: TGTGCCAGCAGCCCCCGGTTCCGGAACACTGAAGCTTTCTTT

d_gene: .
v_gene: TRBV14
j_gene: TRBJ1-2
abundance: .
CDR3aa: CASSQGGLYDPSNYGYTF
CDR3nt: TGTGCCAGCAGCCAAGGCGGGCTTTACGATCCTTCTAACTATGGCTACACCTTC

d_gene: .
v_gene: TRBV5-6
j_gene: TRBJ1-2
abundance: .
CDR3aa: CASSLQGQNYGYTF
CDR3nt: TGTGCCAGCAGCTTGCAAGGACAGAACTATGGCTACACCTTC

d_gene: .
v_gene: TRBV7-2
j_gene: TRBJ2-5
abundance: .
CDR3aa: CASSLAGGLETQYF
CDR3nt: TGTGCCAGCAGCTTAGCGGGGGGGCTTGAGACCCAGTACTTC

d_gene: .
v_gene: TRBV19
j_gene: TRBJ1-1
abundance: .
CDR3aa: CASSASWGGTEAFF
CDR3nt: TGTGCCAGTAGTGCGTCCTGGGGCGGCACTGAAGCTTTCTTT

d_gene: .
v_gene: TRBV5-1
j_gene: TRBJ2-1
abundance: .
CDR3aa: CASSLTGSHNEQFF
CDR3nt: TGCGCCAGCAGCCTTACAGGTAGCCACAATGAGCAGTTCTTC

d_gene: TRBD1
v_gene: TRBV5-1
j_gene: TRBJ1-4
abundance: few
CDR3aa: CASSLQGVATNEKLFF
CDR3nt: TGCGCCAGCAGCTTGCAGGGGGTGGCAACTAATGAAAAACTGTTTTTT

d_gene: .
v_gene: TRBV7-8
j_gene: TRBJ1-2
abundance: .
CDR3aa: CASSLGHIRQDGYTF
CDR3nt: TGTGCCAGCAGCTTAGGCCATATACGACAGGATGGCTACACCTTC

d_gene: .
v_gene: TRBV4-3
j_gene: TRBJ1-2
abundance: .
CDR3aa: CASSQDAGRVYGYTF
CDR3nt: TGCGCCAGCAGCCAAGACGCCGGCAGGGTCTATGGCTACACCTTC

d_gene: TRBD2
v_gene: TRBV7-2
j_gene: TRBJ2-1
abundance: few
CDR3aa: CASSSGLAGYNEQFF
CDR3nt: TGTGCCAGCAGCTCCGGACTAGCGGGGTACAATGAGCAGTTCTTC

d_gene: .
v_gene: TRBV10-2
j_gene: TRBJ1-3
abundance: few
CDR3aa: CASRQGSGGTIYF
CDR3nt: TGCGCCAGCAGGCAGGGGTCTGGGGGCACCATATATTTT

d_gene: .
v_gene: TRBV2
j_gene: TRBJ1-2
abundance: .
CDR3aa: CASRVGGMEYGYTF
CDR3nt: TGTGCCAGCAGGGTCGGGGGGATGGAGTATGGCTACACCTTC

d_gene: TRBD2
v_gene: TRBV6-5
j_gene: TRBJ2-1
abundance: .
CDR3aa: CASRTFAGGPFF
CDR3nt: TGTGCCAGCAGAACCTTTGCGGGGGGGCCGTTCTTC

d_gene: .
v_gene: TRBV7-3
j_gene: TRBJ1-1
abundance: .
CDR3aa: CASSPQTFPTTEAFF
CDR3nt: TGTGCCAGCAGCCCACAGACATTCCCGACCACTGAAGCTTTCTTT

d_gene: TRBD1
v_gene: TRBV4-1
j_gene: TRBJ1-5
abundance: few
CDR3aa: CASSPTGDANQPQHF
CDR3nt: TGCGCCAGCAGCCCAACAGGGGACGCCAATCAGCCCCAGCATTTT

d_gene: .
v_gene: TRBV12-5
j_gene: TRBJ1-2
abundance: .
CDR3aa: CASGLAEGGYTF
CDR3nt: TGTGCTAGTGGTTTGGCCGAGGGCGGCTACACCTTC

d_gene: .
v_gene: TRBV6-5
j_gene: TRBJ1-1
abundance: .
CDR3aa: CASHDGLSTEAFF
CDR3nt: TGTGCCAGCCATGATGGTTTGAGCACTGAAGCTTTCTTT

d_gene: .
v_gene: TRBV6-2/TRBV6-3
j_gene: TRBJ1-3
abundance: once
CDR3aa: CASSYPSEGFGNTIYF
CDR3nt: TGTGCCAGCAGTTACCCCTCGGAGGGCTTCGGAAACACCATATATTTT

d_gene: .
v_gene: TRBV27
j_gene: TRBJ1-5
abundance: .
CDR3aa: CASSLWGSQPQHF
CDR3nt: TGTGCCAGCAGTTTATGGGGCAGTCAGCCCCAGCATTTT

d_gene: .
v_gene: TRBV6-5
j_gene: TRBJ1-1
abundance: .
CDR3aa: CASSRSGNEAFF
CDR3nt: TGTGCCAGCAGTCGGTCGGGAAATGAAGCTTTCTTT

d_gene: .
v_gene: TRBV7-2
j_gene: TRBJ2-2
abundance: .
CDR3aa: CASSSVMVSLSGTGELFF
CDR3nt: TGTGCCAGCAGCTCGGTGATGGTCTCACTCTCGGGGACCGGGGAGCTGTTTTTT

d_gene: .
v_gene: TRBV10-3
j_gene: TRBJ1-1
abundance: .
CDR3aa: CASQGQTANTEAFF
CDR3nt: TGTGCTTCCCAGGGGCAGACAGCAAACACTGAAGCTTTCTTT

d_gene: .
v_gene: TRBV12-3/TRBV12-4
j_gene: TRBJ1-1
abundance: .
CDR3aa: CASSLSSVTEAFF
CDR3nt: TGTGCCAGCAGTTTATCGAGTGTCACTGAAGCTTTCTTT

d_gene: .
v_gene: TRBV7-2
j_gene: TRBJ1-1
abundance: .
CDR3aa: CASSLGGVNTEAFF
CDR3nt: TGTGCCAGCAGCTTAGGAGGAGTGAACACTGAAGCTTTCTTT

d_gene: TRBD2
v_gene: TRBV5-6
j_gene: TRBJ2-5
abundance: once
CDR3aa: CASSSETSPGETQYF
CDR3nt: TGTGCCAGCAGCTCTGAGACTAGCCCGGGGGAGACCCAGTACTTC

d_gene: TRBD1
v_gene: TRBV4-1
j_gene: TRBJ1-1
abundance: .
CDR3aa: CASSLAPDRGPFF
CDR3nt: TGCGCCAGCAGCCTTGCGCCCGACAGGGGACCTTTCTTT

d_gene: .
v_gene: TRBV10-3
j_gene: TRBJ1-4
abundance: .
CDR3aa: CAIAEGDNEKLFF
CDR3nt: TGTGCCATCGCAGAAGGGGATAATGAAAAACTGTTTTTT

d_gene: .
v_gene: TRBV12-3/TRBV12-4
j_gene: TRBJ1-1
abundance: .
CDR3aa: CASSLKLNTEAFF
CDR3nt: TGTGCCAGCAGTTTAAAGCTAAACACTGAAGCTTTCTTT

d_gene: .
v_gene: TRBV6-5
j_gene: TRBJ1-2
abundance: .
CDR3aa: CASKQETHGYTF
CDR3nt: TGTGCCAGCAAACAAGAGACTCATGGCTACACCTTC

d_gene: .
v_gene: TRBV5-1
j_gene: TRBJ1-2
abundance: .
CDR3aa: CASSFSDSTYGYTF
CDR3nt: TGCGCCAGCAGCTTTTCAGACAGTACCTATGGCTACACCTTC

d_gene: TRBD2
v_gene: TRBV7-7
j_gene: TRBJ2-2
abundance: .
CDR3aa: CASSPIGGDTGELFF
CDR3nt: TGTGCCAGCAGCCCAATCGGGGGGGACACCGGGGAGCTGTTTTTT

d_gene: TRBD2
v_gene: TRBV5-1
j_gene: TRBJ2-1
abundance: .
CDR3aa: CASTSGGSYNEQFF
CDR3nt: TGCGCCAGCACCTCGGGGGGATCCTACAATGAGCAGTTCTTC

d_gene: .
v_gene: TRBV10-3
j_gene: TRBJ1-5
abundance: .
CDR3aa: CAISDGAGYSNQPQHF
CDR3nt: TGTGCCATCAGTGATGGGGCAGGCTATAGCAATCAGCCCCAGCATTTT

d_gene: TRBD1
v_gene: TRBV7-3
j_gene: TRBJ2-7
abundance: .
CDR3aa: CASSPTRQGALHEQYF
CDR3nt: TGTGCCAGCAGCCCTACACGACAGGGGGCCCTCCACGAGCAGTACTTC

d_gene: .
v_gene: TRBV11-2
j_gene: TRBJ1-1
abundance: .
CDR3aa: CASSNRQEAFF
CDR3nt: TGTGCCAGCAGTAATAGACAGGAAGCTTTCTTT

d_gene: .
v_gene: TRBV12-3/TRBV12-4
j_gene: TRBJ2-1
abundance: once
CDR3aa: CASSLKGGNEQFF
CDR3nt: TGTGCCAGCAGTTTAAAAGGGGGCAATGAGCAGTTCTTC

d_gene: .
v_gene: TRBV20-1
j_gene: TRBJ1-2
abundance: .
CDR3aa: CSVQGLDGYTF
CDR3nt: TGCAGTGTTCAGGGGTTGGATGGCTACACCTTC

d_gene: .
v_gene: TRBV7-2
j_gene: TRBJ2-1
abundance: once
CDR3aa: CASSRLGLKQFF
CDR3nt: TGTGCCAGCAGCCGACTAGGTTTGAAGCAGTTCTTC

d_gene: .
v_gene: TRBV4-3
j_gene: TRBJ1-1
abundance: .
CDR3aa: CASSQEVGQRTEAFF
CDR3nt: TGCGCCAGCAGCCAAGAAGTAGGTCAGAGGACTGAAGCTTTCTTT

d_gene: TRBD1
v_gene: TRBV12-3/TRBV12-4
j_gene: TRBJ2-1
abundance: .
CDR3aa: CASRLTGGKEQFF
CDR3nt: TGTGCCAGCAGATTGACAGGGGGCAAGGAGCAGTTCTTC